The 20 T cell receptor beta chains listed next were all sequenced from one sample in a study of molecular identifiers for immune sequencing clone quantification. TCRdb redid the calling of the PCR reads with MiXCR, one entry per CDR3 protein. The sample has around 480,000 distinct CDR3 sequences, under 30% seen once. The sample consisted of naive CD8+ T cells from blood, with Jurkat cell RNA spiked in. Subset reported: FACS-sorted CD8+CD4-CCR7+CD45RA+ naive T cells. All receptors come from a human donor in good health. Some libraries in this study had Jurkat cell RNA spiked in.

This clonotype came up a few times. The germline gene is not matched at one end of the junction; a read error may be the cause. The J gene is TRBJ1-1, the V gene TRBV6-5, with 7 bases identical to TRBD1. The CDR3 spans 15 residues. Germline CDR1 and CDR2: MNHEY and SVGAGI. The DNA for the CDR3 is TGTGCCAGCAGTAAGGGAAGGGGGCTGGGGACTGAGGCTTTCTTT. This gives the protein CASSKGRGLGTEAFF.

This clonotype was observed a handful of times. One end of the junction does not line up with germline, which may come from a read error. J is TRBJ2-3 and V is TRBV5-4; D not resolved. The V gene's germline CDR1 is SGHNT and CDR2 YYREEE (reference sequence). The CDR3 length is 14 residues. The CDR3 sequence is CASSLTDNTDSQYF. The CDR3 DNA is TGTGCCAGCAGCTTAACTGACAACACAGATTCGCAGTATTTT.

This clonotype came up many times. The V call is TRBV28, the J call TRBJ1-1; weak D call: TRBD1 (6 bases). CDR3 length equals 12 residues. Trimming shortened V by 2 bases and J by 12 bases, and 13 bases separated the two germline ends. The germline V gene has CDR1 MDHEN and CDR2 SYDVKM. CDR3 coding DNA: TGTGCCAGCAGTTTAGGGGGCGTTGTAACTTTCTTT. Protein sequence: CASSLGGVVTFF.

The chain combines TRBV19 with TRBJ1-3, with D unclear. The length of the CDR3 is 15 residues. Germline V gene sequence: CDR1 LNHDA, CDR2 SQIVND (reference sequence). V was pared by 1 base and J by 1 base, with 8 bases between. The CDR3 bases are TGTGCCAGTAGTATAGTAGGTGTTTCTGGAAACACCATATATTTT. Encoded protein: CASSIVGVSGNTIYF.

For this clonotype: A read error is possible here, since a much larger clone lies one base away. The chain is built from TRBV5-6 and TRBJ1-5; 7 bases are shared with TRBD1. Germline V gene data show CDR1 as SGHDT and CDR2 as YYEEEE. CDR3 length equals 16 residues. V lost 0 bases to trimming and J lost 4 bases; unmatched junction nucleotides: 7. Here the CDR3 DNA reads TGTGCCAGCAGCTTGGCGGGGGACAGCAAGAATCAGCCCCAGCATTTT. As protein: CASSLAGDSKNQPQHF.

This clonotype has only a few counts. The rearrangement uses TRBV2 and TRBJ2-7; D not certain. The germline V and J ends were trimmed by 3 bases and 8 bases, with 5 bases remaining between them. This CDR3 region has 10 residues. Germline CDR1 is SNHLY and CDR2 is FYNNEI. CDR3 residues: CASSDVQQYF. The DNA for the CDR3 is TGTGCCAGCAGTGATGTCCAGCAGTACTTC.

J is TRBJ2-7 and V is TRBV7-2, with D possibly matching TRBD2 (5 bases). Germline V lookup: CDR1 SGHTA, CDR2 FQGNSA. V shed 5 bases and J shed 1 base, with 12 bases lying between them. This CDR3 has 14 amino acids. Here the CDR3 DNA reads TGTGCCAGCAGCATAATACGGGGTTCCTACGAGCAGTACTTC. Its translation is CASSIIRGSYEQYF.

The V gene is TRBV3-1, the J gene TRBJ1-2; weak D call: TRBD1 (5 bases). Germline lookup yields CDR1 LGHDT and CDR2 YNNKEL (reference sequence). Trimming shortened V by 1 base and J by 7 bases, and 10 bases separated the two germline ends. The CDR3 length is 13 residues. The CDR3 DNA reads TGTGCCAGCAGCCAAGGCCAGGGCTCTGGCTACACCTTC. Its protein product is CASSQGQGSGYTF.

The chain couples TRBV4-1 to TRBJ2-5, with 7 bases matching TRBD2. V was clipped by 1 base and J by 3 bases; unmatched bases: 2. The CDR3 spans 14 residues. Germline V CDR1 and CDR2: MGHRA, YSYEKL. The CDR3 coding sequence is TGCGCCAGCAGCCAAGCCGGGGGGAAAGAGACCCAGTACTTC. Translation gives CASSQAGGKETQYF.

Only a few counts were recorded for this clonotype. This rearrangement joins TRBV25-1 to TRBJ2-1; possibly TRBD2 for D (6 bases). V was shortened by 1 base and J by 4 bases, with 17 bases between the two germline ends. CDR1 MGHDK and CDR2 SYGVNS come from the germline V gene. The CDR3 totals 17 residues. The CDR3: CASSEFVDFAGYNEQFF. The DNA for the CDR3 is TGTGCCAGCAGTGAATTCGTTGATTTTGCGGGATACAATGAGCAGTTCTTC.

This clonotype was detected ten times or more. This rearrangement joins TRBV7-8 to TRBJ2-3, with D perhaps assigned TRBD1 or TRBD2 (5 bases each). This CDR3 contains 17 residues. CDR1 is SGHVS, CDR2 FQNEAQ, per germline. V lost 5 bases, J lost 0 bases, and 18 bases lay in between. CDR3 loop: CASSLRDGQTSTDTQYF. CDR3 nucleotide sequence: TGTGCCAGCAGCCTCCGGGACGGCCAAACTAGCACAGATACGCAGTATTTT.

This clonotype was detected only a few times. The junction departs from germline at one end; a sequencing error may be responsible. The chain links TRBV27 to TRBJ2-7, with 11 nucleotides matching TRBD2. The CDR3 sequence is 15 residues long. The germline CDR1 and CDR2 sequences are MNHEY and SMNVEV (reference sequence). CDR3 protein: CASRPASGRTSPKDF. The DNA for the CDR3 is TGTGCCAGCAGGCCCGCTAGCGGGAGGACTAGTCCAAAAGACTTC.

This clonotype was counted only a few times. The rearrangement links TRBV5-6 to TRBJ2-7, with TRBD1 matching over 10 bases. The CDR3 sequence is 15 residues long. Trimming cost V 4 bases and J 6 bases; bases outside gene matches: 10. CDR1 is SGHDT, CDR2 YYEEEE, per germline. CDR3 coding DNA: TGTGCCAGCAGCCATTTAGACAGGGGGCGACGCGAGCAGTACTTC. Protein product: CASSHLDRGRREQYF.

The CDR3 nucleotides read TGTGCCAGCAGTAGGGTCTCGGGGAGCGGAGAGACCCAGTACTTC. It yields the protein CASSRVSGSGETQYF. The gene calls are TRBV6-2 or TRBV6-3 and TRBJ2-5; a weak D match, TRBD2 (5 bases). Trimming shortened V by 5 bases and J by 4 bases, and 17 bases separated the two germline ends. Germline lookup yields CDR1 MNHEY and CDR2 SVGEGT. This CDR3 has 15 residues.

The chain combines TRBV3-1 with TRBJ1-1, with a tentative D call TRBD1 (5 bases). The CDR3 is 14 residues long. Trimming took off 3 bases at V and 4 bases at J, with 12 bases between the two ends. From germline, CDR1 is LGHDT and CDR2 YNNKEL (reference sequence). This CDR3 is CASSHLRDGTEAFF. As DNA, the CDR3 is TGTGCCAGCAGCCATCTCAGGGACGGCACTGAAGCTTTCTTT. The full variable domain, in which reference TRBV3-1 and TRBJ1-1 provide the parts outside the CDR3, is DTAVSQTPKYLVTQMGNDKSIKCEQNLGHDTMYWYKQDSKKFLKIMFSYNNKELIINETVPNRFSPKSPDKAHLNLHINSLELGDSAVYFCASSHLRDGTEAFFGQGTRLTVV.

Many counts were recorded for this clonotype. The V gene is TRBV6-5, the J gene TRBJ2-2; 9 nucleotides align to TRBD1. Germline lookup yields CDR1 MNHEY and CDR2 SVGAGI. This CDR3 region has 18 residues. V shed 2 bases and J 6 bases; nucleotides not matched to a gene: 13. The CDR3 protein is CASSYGPAGTGIAGELFF. In DNA form, the CDR3 reads TGTGCCAGCAGTTACGGCCCCGCCGGGACAGGGATAGCCGGGGAGCTGTTTTTT.

This clonotype was picked up a small number of times. The chain combines TRBV9 with TRBJ2-1; D may be TRBD1 (6 bases). The CDR3 has 15 amino acids. CDR1 and CDR2 from the germline V gene are SGDLS and YYNGEE. Between the trimmed V and J ends, which lost 1 base and 5 bases, there was a span of 13 bases. CDR3 region: CASSVRGHRDNEQFF. The CDR3 DNA reads as TGTGCCAGCAGCGTAAGGGGACACCGAGACAATGAGCAGTTCTTC.

With respect to this clonotype: The junction and the germline gene differ at one end; a read error may be behind it. The chain couples TRBV10-2 to TRBJ1-2, with unresolved D. Germline V gene sequence: CDR1 WSHSY, CDR2 SAAADI. There are 12 residues in the CDR3. The CDR3 reads CASTLNGYGCTF. As DNA, the CDR3 is TGCGCCAGCACTCTCAATGGTTATGGCTGCACCTTC.

This clonotype showed up just a few times. V gene TRBV20-1 combines with J gene TRBJ2-1; no firm D call. CDR1 and CDR2 from the germline V gene are DFQATT and SNEGSKA (reference sequence). Trimming shortened V by 0 bases and J by 10 bases, and 7 bases separated the two germline ends. The CDR3 covers 11 residues. CDR3 nucleotides: TGCAGTGCTAGAGATGATCTGGAGCAGTTCTTC. Protein sequence: CSARDDLEQFF.

A few counts support this clonotype. This chain links TRBV7-9 with TRBJ2-2; possible D gene TRBD2, 6 bases. Trimming pared 4 bases from V and 4 bases from J, leaving 22 bases between. Germline-derived CDR1 and CDR2 are SEHNR and FQNEAQ (reference sequence). The CDR3 is 18 amino acids. Here the CDR3 DNA reads TGTGCCAGCAGCTCCCTCGTCGAGGAGGGTTCCTTCACCGGGGAGCTGTTTTTT. This encodes CASSSLVEEGSFTGELFF.